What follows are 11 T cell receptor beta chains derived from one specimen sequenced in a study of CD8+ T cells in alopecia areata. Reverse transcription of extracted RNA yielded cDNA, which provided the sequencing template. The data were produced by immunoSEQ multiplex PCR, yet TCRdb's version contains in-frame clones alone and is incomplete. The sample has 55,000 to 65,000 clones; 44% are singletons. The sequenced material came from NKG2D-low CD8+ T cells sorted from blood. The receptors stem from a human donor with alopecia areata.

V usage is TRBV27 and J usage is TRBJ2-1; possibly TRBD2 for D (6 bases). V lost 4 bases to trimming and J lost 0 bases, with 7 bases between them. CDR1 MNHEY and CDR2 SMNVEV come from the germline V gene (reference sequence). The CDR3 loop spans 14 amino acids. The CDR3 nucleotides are TGTGCCAGCAGTTCACTAGCCTCCTACAATGAGCAGTTCTTC. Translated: CASSSLASYNEQFF.

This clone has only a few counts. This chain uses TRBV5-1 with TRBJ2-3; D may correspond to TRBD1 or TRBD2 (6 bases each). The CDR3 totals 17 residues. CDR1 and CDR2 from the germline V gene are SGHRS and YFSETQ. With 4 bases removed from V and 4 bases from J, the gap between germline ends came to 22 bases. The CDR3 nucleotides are TGCGCCAGCAGCCCTCCCCCAGGGGCTGGCGGGGCAGATACGCAGTATTTT. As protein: CASSPPPGAGGADTQYF.

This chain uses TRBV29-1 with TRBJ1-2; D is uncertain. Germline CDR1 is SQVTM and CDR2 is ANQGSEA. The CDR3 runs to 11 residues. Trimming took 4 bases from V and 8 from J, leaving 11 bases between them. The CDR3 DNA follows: TGCAGCGTTGGTGGGCGGTGGGGCTACACCTTC. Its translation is CSVGGRWGYTF. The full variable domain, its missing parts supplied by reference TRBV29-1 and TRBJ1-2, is SAVISQKPSRDICQRGTSLTIQCQVDSQVTMMFWYRQQPGQSLTLIATANQGSEATYESGFVIDKFPISRPNLTFSTLTVSNMSPEDSSIYLCSVGGRWGYTFGSGTRLTVV.

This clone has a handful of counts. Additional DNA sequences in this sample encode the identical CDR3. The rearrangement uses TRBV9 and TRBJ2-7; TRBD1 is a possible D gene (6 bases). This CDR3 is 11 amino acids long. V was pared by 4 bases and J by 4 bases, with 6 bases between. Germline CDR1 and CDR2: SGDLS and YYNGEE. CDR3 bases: TGTGCCAGCAGCACAGGGTACGAGCAGTACTTC. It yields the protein CASSTGYEQYF.

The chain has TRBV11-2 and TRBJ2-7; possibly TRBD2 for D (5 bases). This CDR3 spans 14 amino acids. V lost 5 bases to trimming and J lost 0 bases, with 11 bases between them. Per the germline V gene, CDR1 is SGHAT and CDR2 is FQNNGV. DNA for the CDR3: TGTGCCAGCAGCCGGCGGGCGAGCTCCTACGAGCAGTACTTC. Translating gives CASSRRASSYEQYF.

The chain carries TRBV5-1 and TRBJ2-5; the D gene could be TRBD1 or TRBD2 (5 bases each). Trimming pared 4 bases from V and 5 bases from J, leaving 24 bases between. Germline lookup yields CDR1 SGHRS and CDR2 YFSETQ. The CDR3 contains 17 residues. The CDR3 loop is CASSREGWARGSETQYF. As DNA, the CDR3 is TGCGCCAGCAGCCGGGAAGGTTGGGCTAGGGGAAGTGAGACCCAGTACTTC. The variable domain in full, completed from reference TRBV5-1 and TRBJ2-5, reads KAGVTQTPRYLIKTRGQQVTLSCSPISGHRSVSWYQQTPGQGLQFLFEYFSETQRNKGNFPGRFSGRQFSNSRSEMNVSTLELGDSALYLCASSREGWARGSETQYFGPGTRLLVL.

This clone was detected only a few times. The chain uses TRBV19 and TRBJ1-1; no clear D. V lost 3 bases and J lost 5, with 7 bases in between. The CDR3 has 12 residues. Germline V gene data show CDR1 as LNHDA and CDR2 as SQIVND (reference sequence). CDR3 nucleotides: TGTGCCAGTAGTATTCGGACGACTGAAGCTTTCTTT. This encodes CASSIRTTEAFF.

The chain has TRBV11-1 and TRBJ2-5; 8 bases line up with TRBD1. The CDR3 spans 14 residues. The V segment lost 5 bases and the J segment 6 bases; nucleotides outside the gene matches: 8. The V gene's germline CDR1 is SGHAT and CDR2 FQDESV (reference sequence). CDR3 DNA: TGTGCCAGCAGCCCGACAGGGGACTCTAAGACCCAGTACTTC. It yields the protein CASSPTGDSKTQYF. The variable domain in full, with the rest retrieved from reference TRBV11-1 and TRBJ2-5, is EAEVAQSPRYKITEKSQAVAFWCDPISGHATLYWYRQILGQGPELLVQFQDESVVDDSQLPKDRFSAERLKGVDSTLKIQPAELGDSAMYLCASSPTGDSKTQYFGPGTRLLVL.

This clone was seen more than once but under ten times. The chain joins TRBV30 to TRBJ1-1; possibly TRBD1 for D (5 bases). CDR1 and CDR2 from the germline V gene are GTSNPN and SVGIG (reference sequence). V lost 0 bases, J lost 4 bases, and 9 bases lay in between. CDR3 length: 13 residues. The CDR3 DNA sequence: TGTGCCTGGAGTGTGACAGTTATCACTGAAGCTTTCTTT. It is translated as CAWSVTVITEAFF.

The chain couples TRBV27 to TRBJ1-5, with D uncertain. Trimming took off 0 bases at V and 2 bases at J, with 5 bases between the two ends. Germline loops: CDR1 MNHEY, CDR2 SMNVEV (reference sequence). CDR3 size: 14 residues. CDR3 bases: TGTGCCAGCAGTTTATCTGCGGGCAATCAGCCCCAGCATTTT. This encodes CASSLSAGNQPQHF.

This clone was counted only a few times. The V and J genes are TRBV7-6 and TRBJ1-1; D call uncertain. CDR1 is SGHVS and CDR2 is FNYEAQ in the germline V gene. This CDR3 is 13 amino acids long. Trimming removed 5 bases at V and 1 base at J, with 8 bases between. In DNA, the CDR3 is TGTGCCAGCAGCGACGGACCGAACACTGAAGCTTTCTTT. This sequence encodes CASSDGPNTEAFF.